This T cell receptor (beta chain) was sequenced in a study of a mutant IDH1 vaccine in newly diagnosed glioma. Study context: Vaccines were begun 4-6 weeks after radiotherapy alone, or with temozolomide cycles.

Per germline, CDR1 SEHNR and CDR2 FQNEAQ (reference sequence). Trimming took off 4 bases at V and 0 bases at J, with 9 bases between the two ends. The CDR3 has 14 residues. Assay used: immunoSEQ multiplex PCR; TCRdb lists only in-frame clones, some missing. The data hold tens of thousands of clones, with around 84% observed a single time. Sample time point: week 35, safety follow-up. What each vaccine dose contained was 300 ug of mutant IDH1 20-mer peptide, accompanied by topical imiquimod. Note on this clone: Its matching antigen is unknown.

The gene calls are TRBV7-9 and TRBJ1-2, with D possibly matching TRBD1 (5 bases). This sequence was found in a woman younger than 35 with glioma. This specimen was PBMCs, taken from a glioma patient whose treatment included an IDH1 peptide vaccine. The CDR3 DNA sequence: TGTGCCAGCAGCTCTTGGACATCTAACTATGGCTACACCTTC. Amino acid sequence: CASSSWTSNYGYTF. The full variable domain, completed using reference TRBV7-9 and TRBJ1-2, is DTGVSQNPRHKITKRGQNVTFRCDPISEHNRLYWYRQTLGQGPEFLTYFQNEAQLEKSRLLSDRFSAERPKGSFSTLEIQRTEQGDSAMYLCASSSWTSNYGYTFGSGTRLTVV.